This entry describes one TCR beta chain. Its target is unknown. Single viable CD3+CD4+CD8-CD45RO+ cells were sorted as the memory CD4+ T cells. Authors' methods: After removing out-of-frame reads, over 2 million distinct TCRbeta sequences remained. Profiling relied on immunoSEQ multiplex PCR, and the TCRdb table lists in-frame clones only, not all of them. D and trimming were read from the DNA, whereas the V and J calls and clone size are those reported in that table. The repertoire holds about 58,000 clones, with more than 65% as singletons. This record belongs to a study of memory CD4+ T cells and cytomegalovirus serostatus. Study summary: This sample comes from healthy Belgian adults, 9 CMV seropositive, 24 seronegative.

The study, taken as a whole, reports: Suggested: most of the CMV-linked TCR signature lies in CD4+ memory cells. About two fifths of the roughly 160 known CMV-associated TCRbeta sequences appeared in CD4+ memory.

V lost 8 bases, J lost 8 bases, and 24 bases lay in between. The CDR3 sequence is 16 residues long. The germline CDR1 and CDR2 sequences are MNHNY and SVGAGI (reference sequence). The specimen sequenced was memory CD4+ T cells from blood. The TCR sequence derives from an adult in good health and CMV-seronegative. Some clones in this sample may be carry-over from other donors' samples. The chain employs TRBV6-6 and TRBJ1-4; no definite D call. Here the CDR3 reads CASSRTVELEVEKLFF. CDR3 bases: TGTGCCAGCTCCCGCACGGTCGAGCTGGAGGTGGAAAAACTGTTTTTT.